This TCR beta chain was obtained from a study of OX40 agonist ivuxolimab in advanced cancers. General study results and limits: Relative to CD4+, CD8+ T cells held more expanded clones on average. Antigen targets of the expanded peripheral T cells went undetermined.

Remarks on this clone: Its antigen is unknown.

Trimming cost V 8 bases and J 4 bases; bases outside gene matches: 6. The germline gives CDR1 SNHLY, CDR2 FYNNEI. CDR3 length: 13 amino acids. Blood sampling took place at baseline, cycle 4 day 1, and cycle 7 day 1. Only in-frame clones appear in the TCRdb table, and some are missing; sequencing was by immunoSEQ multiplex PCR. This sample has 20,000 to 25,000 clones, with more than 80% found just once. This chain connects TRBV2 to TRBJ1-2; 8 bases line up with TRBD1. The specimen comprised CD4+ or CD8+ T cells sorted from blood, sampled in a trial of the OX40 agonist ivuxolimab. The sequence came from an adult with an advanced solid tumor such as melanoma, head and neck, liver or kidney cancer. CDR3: CASVQGEGYGYTF. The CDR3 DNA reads TGTGCCAGCGTACAGGGGGAGGGCTATGGCTACACCTTC.